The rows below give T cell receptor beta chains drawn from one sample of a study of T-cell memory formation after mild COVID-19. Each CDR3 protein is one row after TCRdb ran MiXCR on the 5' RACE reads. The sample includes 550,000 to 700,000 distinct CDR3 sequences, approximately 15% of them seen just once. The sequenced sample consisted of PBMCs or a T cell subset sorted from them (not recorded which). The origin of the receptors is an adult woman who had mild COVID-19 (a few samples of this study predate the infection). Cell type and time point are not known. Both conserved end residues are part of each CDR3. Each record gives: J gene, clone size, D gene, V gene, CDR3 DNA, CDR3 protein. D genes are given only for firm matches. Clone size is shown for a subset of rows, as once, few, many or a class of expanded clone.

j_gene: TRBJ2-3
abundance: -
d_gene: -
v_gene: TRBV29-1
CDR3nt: TGCAGCGCCAGGGGAGGGGACACAGATACGCAGTATTTT
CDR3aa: CSARGGDTDTQYF

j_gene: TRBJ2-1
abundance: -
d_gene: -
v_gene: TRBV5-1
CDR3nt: TGCGCCAGCAGAGGCGGGATCTACAATGAGCAGTTCTTC
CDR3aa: CASRGGIYNEQFF

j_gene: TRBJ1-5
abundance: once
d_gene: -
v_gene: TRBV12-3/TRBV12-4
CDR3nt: TGTGCCAGCAGTTTAGCGTCGGCTCAGCCCCAGCATTTT
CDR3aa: CASSLASAQPQHF

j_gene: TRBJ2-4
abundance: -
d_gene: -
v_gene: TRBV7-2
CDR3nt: TGTGCCAGCAGCTTAGGGATAGCTGGGAACATTCAGTACTTC
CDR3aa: CASSLGIAGNIQYF

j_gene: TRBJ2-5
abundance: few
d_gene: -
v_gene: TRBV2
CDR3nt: TGTGCCAGCAGGGACCGGGCCGGGGGACGAGAGACCCAGTACTTC
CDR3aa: CASRDRAGGRETQYF

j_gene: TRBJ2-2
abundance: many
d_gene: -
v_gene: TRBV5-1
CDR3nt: TGCGCCAGCAGCCGGACCGGGGAGCTGTTTTTT
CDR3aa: CASSRTGELFF

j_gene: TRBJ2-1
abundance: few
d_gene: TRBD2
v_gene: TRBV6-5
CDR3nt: TGTGCCAGCAGTTCACCGACTAGCGTTTCCTACAATGAGCAGTTCTTC
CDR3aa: CASSSPTSVSYNEQFF

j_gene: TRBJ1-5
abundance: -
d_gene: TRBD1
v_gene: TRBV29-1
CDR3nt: TGCAGCGTGGGGACAGGGTTTCGTCAGCCCCAGCATTTT
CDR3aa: CSVGTGFRQPQHF

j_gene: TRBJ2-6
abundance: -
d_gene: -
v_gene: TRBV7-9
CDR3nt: TGTGCCAGCAGCCTTAGCGGCCGCTCTGGGGCCAACGTCCTGACTTTC
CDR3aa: CASSLSGRSGANVLTF

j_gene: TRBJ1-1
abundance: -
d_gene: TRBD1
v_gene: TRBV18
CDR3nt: TGTGCCAGCTCACCATTTGTTAACAGGGGGGGTGAAGCTTTCTTT
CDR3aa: CASSPFVNRGGEAFF

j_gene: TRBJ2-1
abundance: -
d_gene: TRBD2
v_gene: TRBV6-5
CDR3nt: TGTGCCAGCAGGGGGGGACTAGCGGGGGCCAATGAGCAGTTCTTC
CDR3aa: CASRGGLAGANEQFF

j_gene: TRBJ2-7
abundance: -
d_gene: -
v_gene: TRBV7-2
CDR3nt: TGTGCCAGCAGCTTAGCTGGTCGGGGAGTTACCTACGAGCAGTACTTC
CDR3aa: CASSLAGRGVTYEQYF

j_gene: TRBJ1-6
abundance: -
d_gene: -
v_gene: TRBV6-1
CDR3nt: TGTGCCAGCAGTTCAGACATCGCCGGGTCACCCCTCCACTTT
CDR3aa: CASSSDIAGSPLHF

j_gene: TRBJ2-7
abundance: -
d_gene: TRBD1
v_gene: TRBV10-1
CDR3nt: TGCGCCAGCTGGACAGGGCGGAATAGGTACTTC
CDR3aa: CASWTGRNRYF

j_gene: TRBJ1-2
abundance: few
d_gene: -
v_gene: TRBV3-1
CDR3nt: TGTGCCAGCAGCCACCTGAACGATGGACATTATGGCTACACCTTC
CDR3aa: CASSHLNDGHYGYTF

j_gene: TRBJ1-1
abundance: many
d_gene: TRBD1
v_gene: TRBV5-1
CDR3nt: TGCGCCAGCAGCCGTCGACAGGGCGGAGAGGGCACTGAAGCTTTCTTT
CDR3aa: CASSRRQGGEGTEAFF

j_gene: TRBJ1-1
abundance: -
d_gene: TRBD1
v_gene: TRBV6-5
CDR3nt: TGTGCCAGCACCCGAACCGGGACAGGGGGGTTTGCTTTCTTT
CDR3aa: CASTRTGTGGFAFF

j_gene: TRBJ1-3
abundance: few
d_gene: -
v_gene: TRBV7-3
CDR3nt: TGTGCCAGCAGCCCCCAAGCAGGGATCTCTGGAAACACCATATATTTT
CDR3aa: CASSPQAGISGNTIYF

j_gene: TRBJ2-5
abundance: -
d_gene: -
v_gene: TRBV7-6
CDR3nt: TGTGCCAGCAGCCCGCTGGGCAGGGGATGGGTAGAGACCCAGTACTTC
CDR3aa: CASSPLGRGWVETQYF

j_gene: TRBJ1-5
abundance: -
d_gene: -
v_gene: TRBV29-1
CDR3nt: TGCAGCGTGGGCGACAGGTGGAATCAGCCCCAGCATTTT
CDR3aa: CSVGDRWNQPQHF

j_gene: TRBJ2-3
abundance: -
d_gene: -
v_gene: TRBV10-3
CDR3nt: TGTGCCGCCGCGGGAAGTGGCACAGATACGCAGTATTTT
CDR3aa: CAAAGSGTDTQYF

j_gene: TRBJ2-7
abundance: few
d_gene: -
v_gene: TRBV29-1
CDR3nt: TGCAGCGTTGAGGTAACCGGGACGCGCTCCTACGAGCAGTACTTC
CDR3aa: CSVEVTGTRSYEQYF

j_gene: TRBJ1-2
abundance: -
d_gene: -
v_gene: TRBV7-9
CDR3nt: TGTGCCAGCAGCTTATCCTTCCTCGGGGGCACCACTAACTATGGCTACACCTTC
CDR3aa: CASSLSFLGGTTNYGYTF

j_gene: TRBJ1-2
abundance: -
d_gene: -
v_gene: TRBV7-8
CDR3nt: TGTGCCAGCAGCTTAGACAGTAGAGGCTATGGCTACACCTTC
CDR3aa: CASSLDSRGYGYTF

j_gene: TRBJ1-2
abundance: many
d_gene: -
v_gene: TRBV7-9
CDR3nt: TGTGCCAGCAGCTTAAGCCAGGGAAACTATGGCTACACCTTC
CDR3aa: CASSLSQGNYGYTF

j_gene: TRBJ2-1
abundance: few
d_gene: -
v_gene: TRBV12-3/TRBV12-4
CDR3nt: TGTGCCAGCAGTTTAGGCGCGACTCTAAATGAGCAGTTCTTC
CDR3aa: CASSLGATLNEQFF

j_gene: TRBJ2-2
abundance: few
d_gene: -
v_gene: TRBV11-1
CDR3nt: TGTGCCAGCAGCTTAGGGCGGGACTGGAACACCGGGGAGCTGTTTTTT
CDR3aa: CASSLGRDWNTGELFF

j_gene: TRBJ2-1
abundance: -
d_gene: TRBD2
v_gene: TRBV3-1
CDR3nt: TGTGCCAGCAGCTCTTCTAGCGGGGGGGCCCTTTTGAGCTCCTACAATGAGCAGTTCTTC
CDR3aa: CASSSSSGGALLSSYNEQFF

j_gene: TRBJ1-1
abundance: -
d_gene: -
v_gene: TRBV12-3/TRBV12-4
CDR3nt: TGTGCCAGCAAGGTCCCGTCTTGGAACACTGAAGCTTTCTTT
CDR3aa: CASKVPSWNTEAFF

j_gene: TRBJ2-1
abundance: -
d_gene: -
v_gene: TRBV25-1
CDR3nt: TGTGCCAGCGGGCAGATTCTCAGCTCCTACAATGAGCAGTTCTTC
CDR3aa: CASGQILSSYNEQFF

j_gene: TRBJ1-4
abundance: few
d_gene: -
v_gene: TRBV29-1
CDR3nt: TGCAGCGTTGAATCGGGCCCAAGGACTAATGAAAAACTGTTTTTT
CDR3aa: CSVESGPRTNEKLFF

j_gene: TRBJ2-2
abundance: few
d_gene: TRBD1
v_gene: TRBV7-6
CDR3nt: TGTGCCAGCAGCTTCCCGACAGGGCTAGACACCGGGGAGCTGTTTTTT
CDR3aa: CASSFPTGLDTGELFF

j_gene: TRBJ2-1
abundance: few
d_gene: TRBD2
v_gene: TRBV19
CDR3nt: TGTGCCAGTAGTATAGTCGGGATAGCGGGACACAATGAGCAGTTCTTC
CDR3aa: CASSIVGIAGHNEQFF

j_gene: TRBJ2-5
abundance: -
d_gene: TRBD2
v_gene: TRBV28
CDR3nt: TGTGCCAGCAGTGTCCATCTAGCGGGAGAGACCCAGTACTTC
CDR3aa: CASSVHLAGETQYF

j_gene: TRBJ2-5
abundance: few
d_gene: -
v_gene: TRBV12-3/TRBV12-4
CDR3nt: TGTGCCAGCAGTTTAGCGGTCCGGGAGACCCAGTACTTC
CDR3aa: CASSLAVRETQYF

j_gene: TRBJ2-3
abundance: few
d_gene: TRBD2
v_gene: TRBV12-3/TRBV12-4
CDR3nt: TGTGCCAGCTCCCCGGGGGGTAGCAGTGATACGCAGTATTTT
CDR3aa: CASSPGGSSDTQYF

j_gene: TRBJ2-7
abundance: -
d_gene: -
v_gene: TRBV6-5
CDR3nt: TGTTCCAGCAGACCGGGGACACTCCAATCGGACGAGCAGTACTTC
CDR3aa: CSSRPGTLQSDEQYF

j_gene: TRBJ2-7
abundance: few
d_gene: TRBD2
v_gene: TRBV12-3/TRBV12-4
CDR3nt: TGTGCCACCGCGCAGCGGGATAAGTCCTACGAGCAGTACTTC
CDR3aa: CATAQRDKSYEQYF

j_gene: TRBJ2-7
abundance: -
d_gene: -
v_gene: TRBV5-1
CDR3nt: TGCGCCAGCAGCTTGGATGGGGACAAGCAGTACTTC
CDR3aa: CASSLDGDKQYF

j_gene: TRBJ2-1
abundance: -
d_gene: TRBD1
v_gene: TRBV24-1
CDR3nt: TGTGCCACCAGTGCGCCATTGGGACAGGTAGACAATGAGCAGTTCTTC
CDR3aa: CATSAPLGQVDNEQFF

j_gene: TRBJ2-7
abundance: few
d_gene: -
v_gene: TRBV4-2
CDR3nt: TGTGCCAGCAGCCCTCACCCCGACGGGGGTCGATCCTACGAGCAGTACTTC
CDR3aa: CASSPHPDGGRSYEQYF